This T cell receptor beta chain emerged from a study of shared clonotypes between healthy human individuals. About the research overall: Each donor's CD8 memory used one plate, CD8 naive two, each CD4 subset three.

This CDR3 is built from 14 residues. Trimming took off 4 bases at V and 4 bases at J, with 13 bases between the two ends. Germline V gene data show CDR1 as SNHLY and CDR2 as FYNNEI. TCRdb keeps only in-frame clones here, not all; method: immunoSEQ multiplex PCR. The profile shows over 700,000 clones, around 77% of them singletons. Findings and caveats of the study: Some naive CD4 clonotypes, 4.5% to 5.5%, turned up in common across several donors.

On this clone itself: The antigen is not known.

The J gene is TRBJ1-1, the V gene TRBV2; no firm D call. The sample consisted of memory CD4+ T cells sorted from blood. Subset noted: CD45RA-negative fraction. This clonotype was sampled from a woman aged 25 to 39 in good health. CDR3 nucleotides: TGTGCCAGCAGTGGGAGTCAGGCGTTCACTGAAGCTTTCTTT. Amino acids: CASSGSQAFTEAFF.